Following are 9 T cell receptor beta chains from one sample sequenced in a study of TIL therapy for anti-PD-1-resistant metastatic lung cancer. Sequencing used immunoSEQ v3. The method was immunoSEQ multiplex PCR; TCRdb's version includes in-frame clones alone and lacks a portion of them. The sample carries about 52,000 clones, less than 80% recorded once. Time point here: pre-treatment sample, taken before nivolumab and TIL therapy. This material consisted of blood, taken at baseline. The receptors come from a woman aged 30 to 85 with non-small cell lung cancer.

This chain connects TRBV11-2 to TRBJ2-3; D is perhaps TRBD2 (6 bases). Trimming left V 5 bases short and J 8 bases short, with 17 bases between. The CDR3 has 14 residues. Per germline, CDR1 SGHAT and CDR2 FQNNGV. DNA of the CDR3: TGTGCCAGCAGCCCCAGGACTACTGCGGGTACGCAGTATTTT. This gives the protein CASSPRTTAGTQYF. The full variable domain, its missing parts supplied by reference TRBV11-2 and TRBJ2-3, is EAGVAQSPRYKIIEKRQSVAFWCNPISGHATLYWYQQILGQGPKLLIQFQNNGVVDDSQLPKDRFSAERLKGVDSTLKIQPAKLEDSAVYLCASSPRTTAGTQYFGPGTRLTVL.

This chain links TRBV5-1 with TRBJ2-6; no firm D call. V was cut by 4 bases and J by 2 bases, with 13 bases left in between. The V gene's germline CDR1 is SGHRS and CDR2 YFSETQ. The length of the CDR3 is 16 residues. In DNA form, the CDR3 reads TGCGCCAGCAGCCTACATTGGGATCCTGGGGCCAACGTCCTGACTTTC. Translated: CASSLHWDPGANVLTF.

The rearrangement joins TRBV6-6 to TRBJ2-5, with D possibly TRBD2 on 5 matching bases. The V gene's germline CDR1 is MNHNY and CDR2 SVGAGI (reference sequence). Trimming took 1 base from V and 5 from J, leaving 17 bases between them. The CDR3 totals 16 residues. The CDR3 DNA reads TGTGCCAGCAGTTACTGGGCCCCGGGGTTGGGGGAGACCCAGTACTTC. Translating gives CASSYWAPGLGETQYF.

The genes are TRBV13 and TRBJ1-5, with 12 bases identical to TRBD1. The germline V gene encodes CDR1 PRHDT and CDR2 FYEKMQ (reference sequence). The CDR3 has 15 residues. J was trimmed by 3 bases and V by 5 bases; bases with no gene match: 2. The CDR3 sequence: CASSPGQGANQPQHF. The DNA of the CDR3 is TGTGCCAGCAGCCCGGGACAGGGGGCCAATCAGCCCCAGCATTTT.

The chain carries TRBV10-2 and TRBJ1-2, with D hard to call. There are 15 residues in the CDR3. Trimming removed 4 bases from V and 2 bases from J, with 14 bases in between. Per the germline V gene, CDR1 is WSHSY and CDR2 is SAAADI. The chain's CDR3 is CASSAALFRNYGYTF. CDR3 sequence (DNA): TGCGCCAGCAGTGCAGCCTTATTCCGGAACTATGGCTACACCTTC.

The chain links TRBV2 to TRBJ2-1, with TRBD2 matching 7 bases. Germline-derived CDR1 and CDR2 are SNHLY and FYNNEI. This CDR3 contains 15 residues. J gave up 4 bases and V 5 bases, and 8 bases lay outside the gene matches. The CDR3 here is CASSLTGGGYNEQFF. The CDR3 nucleotides read TGTGCCAGCAGTCTAACGGGGGGAGGTTACAATGAGCAGTTCTTC.

The V and J genes are TRBV19 and TRBJ1-1, with TRBD1 matching 7 bases. The V gene's germline CDR1 is LNHDA and CDR2 SQIVND (reference sequence). This CDR3 contains 14 residues. V lost 5 bases and J lost 4; bases outside the gene matches: 7. CDR3 amino acids: CASSFRTGLTEAFF. DNA for the CDR3: TGTGCCAGTAGTTTTCGGACAGGTCTCACTGAAGCTTTCTTT.

CDR3 region: CASSAWGRGPNTEAFF. In nucleotides, the CDR3 is TGTGCCAGCAGTGCCTGGGGGAGGGGGCCTAACACTGAAGCTTTCTTT. This sequence joins TRBV25-1 and TRBJ1-1; 7 bases map to TRBD1. Germline trimming cut 4 bases from V and 2 bases from J; bases unmatched to any gene: 10. The CDR3 loop spans 16 amino acids. CDR1 is MGHDK, CDR2 SYGVNS, per germline. Based on the CDR3 plus reference TRBV25-1 and TRBJ1-1, the full variable domain is EADIYQTPRYLVIGTGKKITLECSQTMGHDKMYWYQQDPGMELHLIHYSYGVNSTEKGDLSSESTVSRIRTEHFPLTLESARPSHTSQYLCASSAWGRGPNTEAFFGQGTRLTVV.

The chain carries TRBV19 and TRBJ1-1; 9 bases line up with TRBD1. In germline, CDR1 is LNHDA, CDR2 SQIVND (reference sequence). V was clipped by 6 bases and J by 6 bases; unmatched bases: 11. CDR3 size: 15 residues. CDR3 sequence reads: CASSVNRDRVSEAFF. CDR3 DNA: TGTGCCAGTAGCGTAAACCGGGACAGGGTTTCTGAAGCTTTCTTT.